This T cell receptor beta chain originates from a study of cytomegalovirus exposure and HLA in healthy donors. The wider study: Of all 398 donors who were genotyped, 81% belonged to the Caucasian-associated ancestry cluster.

With regard to this clone: Antigen specificity is unknown.

Study-wide points: TCR beta chain V- and J-gene trimming was linked, in a later analysis, to a missense variant in DCLRE1C. The authors excluded some V segments, including TRBV6-2 and TRBV6-3, as indistinguishable.

PCR was performed using 60 Vbeta and 13 Jbeta primers. This table comes from immunoSEQ multiplex PCR, and its TCRdb copy is limited to in-frame clones, with some not included. The sample has 200,000 or so clones; approximately 88% are singletons. CDR1 is MNHEY, CDR2 SMNVEV, per germline (reference sequence). There are 14 residues in the CDR3. The V gene lost 5 bases and the J gene lost 0 bases, with 8 bases spanning the gap. V and J are TRBV27 and TRBJ1-5; tentatively, D is TRBD1 (5 bases). This clonotype originated in a boy aged 5-17 years in good health and CMV-seronegative. The sequenced sample was PBMCs. As DNA, the CDR3 is TGTGCCAGCAGTCCCAGGGTTAGCAATCAGCCCCAGCATTTT. The encoded protein is CASSPRVSNQPQHF.